The 15 T cell receptor beta chains listed next were all sequenced from one sample in a study of vaccination and CD4 T cells after COVID-19. TCRdb redid the calling of the PCR reads with MiXCR, one entry per CDR3 protein. The sample contains fewer than 20,000 distinct CDR3 sequences, around 66% of which appear only once. The source was CD4+ T cells from blood, collected after SARS-CoV-2 vaccination. Every receptor here comes from a human donor who had recovered from COVID-19.

The V and J genes are TRBV6-2 or TRBV6-3 and TRBJ1-2; D unclear. CDR3 length: 14 residues. V was cut by 0 bases and J by 8 bases, with 13 bases left in between. Germline-derived CDR1 and CDR2 are MNHEY and SVGEGT. DNA of the CDR3: TGTGCCAGCAGTTACTCGATTTCTGCAGGCGGCTACACCTTC. This codes for CASSYSISAGGYTF.

This clonotype turned up a few times. The chain has TRBV6-1 and TRBJ2-2; TRBD2 agrees at 9 bases. Per germline, CDR1 MNHNS and CDR2 SASEGT. Unmatched junction bases numbered 4, after V lost 4 bases and J lost 4 bases. The CDR3 is 15 amino acids. In DNA, the CDR3 is TGTGCCAGCAGTGCGGGACTAGCTGCCACCGGGGAGCTGTTTTTT. It is translated as CASSAGLAATGELFF.

This clonotype turned up a few times. V and J are TRBV7-6 and TRBJ2-3; TRBD2 is a possible D gene (5 bases). Trimming stripped 6 bases from V and 1 base from J, with 11 bases between. The CDR3 contains 14 residues. From germline, CDR1 is SGHVS and CDR2 FNYEAQ. DNA for the CDR3: TGTGCCAGCAGGAGGGTGATCGGCACAGATACGCAGTATTTT. This encodes CASRRVIGTDTQYF.

V and J are TRBV19 and TRBJ1-1; TRBD1 agrees at 8 bases. The CDR3 is 15 residues long. J gave up 4 bases and V 6 bases, and 10 bases lay outside the gene matches. Germline CDR1 and CDR2: LNHDA and SQIVND (reference sequence). CDR3 coding DNA: TGTGCCAGTAGCCAACTCGGACAGGGCGGCACTGAAGCTTTCTTT. Its translation: CASSQLGQGGTEAFF. Complete variable domain (other parts from reference TRBV19 and TRBJ1-1): DGGITQSPKYLFRKEGQNVTLSCEQNLNHDAMYWYRQDPGQGLRLIYYSQIVNDFQKGDIAEGYSVSREKKESFPLTVTSAQKNPTAFYLCASSQLGQGGTEAFFGQGTRLTVV.

The chain links TRBV24-1 to TRBJ2-7; possibly TRBD1 for D (6 bases). The CDR3 runs to 13 residues. Looked up from germline, CDR1 is KGHDR and CDR2 is SFDVKD. Trimming removed 4 bases at V and 7 bases at J, with 13 bases between. DNA for the CDR3: TGTGCCACCAGTGACCGCACAGGGTTGGAGCAGTACTTC. It translates to CATSDRTGLEQYF.

This sequence joins TRBV7-9 and TRBJ1-6; D not resolved. The CDR3 is made up of 13 amino acids. Trimming shortened V by 3 bases and J by 6 bases, and 6 bases separated the two germline ends. The germline V gene has CDR1 SEHNR and CDR2 FQNEAQ (reference sequence). Here the CDR3 reads CASSLGGNSPLHF. CDR3 bases: TGTGCCAGCAGCTTGGGCGGTAATTCACCCCTCCACTTT.

The chain joins TRBV7-9 to TRBJ2-3; 12 bases are shared with TRBD2. The CDR3 extends over 16 amino acids. In germline, CDR1 is SEHNR, CDR2 FQNEAQ (reference sequence). V was clipped by 5 bases and J by 6 bases; unmatched bases: 9. The CDR3 region has the DNA TGTGCCAGCAGCGACCTAGCGGGAGGGCCCTTGGATACGCAGTATTTT. Amino acid sequence: CASSDLAGGPLDTQYF.

The chain has TRBV29-1 and TRBJ1-1; D may be TRBD1 (5 bases). CDR1 and CDR2 (germline): SQVTM, ANQGSEA. Trimming cost V 7 bases and J 1 base, with 7 bases left between them. The CDR3 has 11 residues. The CDR3 DNA reads as TGCAGCGCCGGACAGAACACTGAAGCTTTCTTT. This gives the protein CSAGQNTEAFF.

The chain uses TRBV19 and TRBJ2-7; TRBD1 matches 8 bases. This CDR3 contains 14 residues. Germline V lookup: CDR1 LNHDA, CDR2 SQIVND (reference sequence). The J segment lost 5 bases and the V segment lost 4 bases, leaving 7 bases of the junction unmatched. DNA for the CDR3: TGTGCCAGTAGTAACTCCGGGACAGGCAACGAGCAGTACTTC. Translated: CASSNSGTGNEQYF. The complete variable domain, with remaining parts taken from reference TRBV19 and TRBJ2-7, reads DGGITQSPKYLFRKEGQNVTLSCEQNLNHDAMYWYRQDPGQGLRLIYYSQIVNDFQKGDIAEGYSVSREKKESFPLTVTSAQKNPTAFYLCASSNSGTGNEQYFGPGTRLTVT.

The rearrangement joins TRBV2 to TRBJ1-2; tentatively, D is TRBD1 (6 bases). Germline values: CDR1 SNHLY, CDR2 FYNNEI. Trimming took 0 bases from V and 2 from J, leaving 10 bases between them. The CDR3 has 15 residues. CDR3 nucleotides: TGTGCCAGCAGTGAAGCCAGGGGCCGAAACTATGGCTACACCTTC. Protein product: CASSEARGRNYGYTF.

The gene calls are TRBV7-9 and TRBJ1-2, with D tentatively TRBD1 (5 bases). V was pared by 4 bases and J by 7 bases, with 16 bases between. Germline V gene sequence: CDR1 SEHNR, CDR2 FQNEAQ (reference sequence). There are 14 residues in the CDR3. This chain's CDR3 is CASSSWGGRGGYTF. In nucleotides, the CDR3 is TGTGCCAGCAGCTCATGGGGGGGAAGAGGTGGCTACACCTTC.

This clonotype was counted only a few times. The V call is TRBV7-3, the J call TRBJ1-1; TRBD1 agrees at 9 bases. CDR3 size: 14 residues. From germline, CDR1 is SGHTA and CDR2 FQGTGA. J was trimmed by 1 base and V by 5 bases; bases with no gene match: 2. The CDR3 nucleotides are TGTGCCAGCAGCGTGACAGGGGGGAACACTGAAGCTTTCTTT. It codes for CASSVTGGNTEAFF.

This clonotype was counted only a few times. The V call is TRBV6-1, the J call TRBJ2-5; 8 bases fit TRBD1. Germline CDR1 MNHNS, CDR2 SASEGT. The CDR3 spans 14 residues. Trimming cost V 6 bases and J 5 bases; bases outside gene matches: 8. The CDR3 is CASRERQGWETQYF. The CDR3 DNA sequence: TGTGCCAGCAGGGAGAGACAGGGGTGGGAGACCCAGTACTTC.

The chain employs TRBV5-6 and TRBJ2-7; D is undetermined. Germline lookup yields CDR1 SGHDT and CDR2 YYEEEE. The CDR3 extends over 16 amino acids. The germline V and J ends were trimmed by 0 bases and 6 bases, with 19 bases remaining between them. The CDR3 here is CASSLGPMKDWSEQYF. In nucleotides, the CDR3 is TGTGCCAGCAGCTTGGGCCCTATGAAGGATTGGAGCGAGCAGTACTTC.

This chain connects TRBV20-1 to TRBJ1-1; the D gene is possibly TRBD1 (5 bases). CDR3 size: 13 residues. V shed 8 bases and J shed 4 bases, with 17 bases lying between them. Germline V lookup: CDR1 DFQATT, CDR2 SNEGSKA (reference sequence). The CDR3 DNA reads as TGCAGTACCACCCTCGTGGGGGGCACTGAAGCTTTCTTT. Translation: CSTTLVGGTEAFF.